The 8 T cell receptor beta chains below come from one sample, sequenced in a study of cytomegalovirus exposure and HLA in healthy donors. Clones were sequenced by immunoSEQ multiplex PCR, and TCRdb holds only the in-frame ones, with some missing. The sample lists about 360,000 clones, about nine tenths occurring once. Sequenced: PBMCs. These receptors came from a woman between 18 and 29 years old in good health and CMV-seronegative.

The chain employs TRBV29-1 and TRBJ2-1, with TRBD1 matching over 8 bases. This CDR3 spans 13 amino acids. The trim removed 4 bases at V and 4 bases at J, leaving 3 bases unmatched. Germline V lookup: CDR1 SQVTM, CDR2 ANQGSEA. Written as DNA, the CDR3 is TGCAGCGTTGCAGGGGGCACATACAATGAGCAGTTCTTC. Its protein is CSVAGGTYNEQFF.

The V and J genes are TRBV7-6 and TRBJ2-2, with 9 positions matching TRBD1. CDR1 and CDR2 from the germline V gene are SGHVS and FNYEAQ. The CDR3 is 15 residues long. Trimming at V came to 6 bases and at J to 5 bases, leaving 7 bases not matched to a gene. This chain's CDR3 is CASRAGTGRTGELFF. CDR3 nucleotide sequence: TGTGCCAGCAGAGCCGGGACAGGGAGGACCGGGGAGCTGTTTTTT.

This rearrangement joins TRBV6-1 to TRBJ2-1; 7 positions match TRBD1. The CDR3 extends over 15 amino acids. After removal of 3 bases from V and 6 bases from J, the junction contained 8 bases not matched to a gene. Germline V gene lookup returns CDR1 MNHNS and CDR2 SASEGT. The CDR3 DNA follows: TGTGCCAGCAGTGACGCACCGGGACAGAGCAATGAGCAGTTCTTC. The encoded protein is CASSDAPGQSNEQFF.

This rearrangement joins TRBV27 to TRBJ2-1; 12 positions match TRBD1. The length of the CDR3 is 13 residues. From germline, CDR1 is MNHEY and CDR2 SMNVEV (reference sequence). The J segment lost 9 bases and the V segment lost 8 bases, leaving 5 bases of the junction unmatched. CDR3 coding DNA: TGTGCCAGCCGGGGGACAGGGGGCGGTGAGCAGTTCTTC. Translating gives CASRGTGGGEQFF.

The chain uses TRBV7-7 and TRBJ2-7; TRBD1 aligns across 10 bases. CDR3 length: 15 residues. The junction had 3 bases not matched to a gene; V was cut back by 2 bases and J by 2 bases. In germline, CDR1 is SSHAT, CDR2 FNYEAQ (reference sequence). The CDR3 sequence is CASSLRQGAPYEQYF. CDR3 DNA: TGTGCCAGCAGCTTAAGACAGGGGGCCCCCTACGAGCAGTACTTC.

The chain uses TRBV6-6 and TRBJ2-1; TRBD2 aligns across 7 bases. CDR3 length: 16 amino acids. Germline CDR1 and CDR2: MNHNY and SVGAGI (reference sequence). V lost 5 bases to trimming and J lost 4 bases; unmatched junction nucleotides: 11. CDR3 coding DNA: TGTGCCAGCAGTCCTTACTTGGCGGGGGATTACAATGAGCAGTTCTTC. Translation gives CASSPYLAGDYNEQFF.

This clone was picked up a small number of times. The chain employs TRBV6-5 and TRBJ1-6; D gene unclear. Per the germline V gene, CDR1 is MNHEY and CDR2 is SVGAGI. V lost 0 bases and J lost 8, with 11 bases in between. This CDR3 comprises 15 residues. CDR3 loop: CASSYSGGGDSPLHF. Here the CDR3 DNA reads TGTGCCAGCAGTTACTCGGGTGGAGGCGATTCACCCCTCCACTTT.

The V gene is TRBV11-2, the J gene TRBJ2-7, with 8 bases fitting TRBD2. This CDR3 contains 13 residues. V trimming: 5 bases; J trimming: 7 bases; junction bases outside the gene matches: 7. In germline, CDR1 is SGHAT, CDR2 FQNNGV. The CDR3 sequence is CASSPSGGGEQYF. The CDR3 region has the DNA TGTGCCAGCAGCCCGAGCGGGGGTGGGGAGCAGTACTTC.